This T cell receptor beta chain was profiled in a study of early T cells in non-severe SARS-CoV-2 infection. Looking at the study overall: Chains stayed unpaired after sequencing of bulk RNA from unsorted whole blood. General study points: Anti-spike CD8 specificities were favored by VDJdb matching, whose results missed private and CD4 specificities.

The TCR library protocol attached unique molecular identifiers to the individual cDNA molecules. TCRdb used MiXCR to reprocess the 5' RACE reads, holding one entry per CDR3 protein. The repertoire holds about 64,000 distinct CDR3 sequences, with about 12% as singletons. Between the trimmed V and J ends, which lost 5 bases and 3 bases, there was a span of 12 bases. Germline lookup yields CDR1 SGHRS and CDR2 YFSETQ. The CDR3 runs to 13 residues. This clonotype was counted many times. Its antigen is currently unknown. This chain connects TRBV5-1 to TRBJ2-7, with D perhaps assigned TRBD1 or TRBD2 (5 bases each). This TCR came from an adult who was a healthcare worker with PCR-confirmed SARS-CoV-2 infection or an uninfected control (not recorded which). Sequences were derived from whole blood, sampled at baseline. The CDR3 DNA reads as TGCGCCAGCAGTCGGGACGGGCTCTACGAGCAGTACTTC. Translating gives CASSRDGLYEQYF.